These 7 T cell receptor beta chains were all obtained from the same sample, sequenced in a study of spatial heterogeneity in lung cancer. Time point indicated: sample taken at primary tumor resection. Frozen PBMC, nontumor lung or tumor provided whole RNA, which was sequenced unsorted. TCRdb reprocessed the 5' RACE reads via MiXCR and lists one record per CDR3 protein. The sample lists 9,500 to 14,000 distinct CDR3 sequences, roughly 3.6% occurring once. Sequencing was performed on PBMCs, taken at surgery. The source of these receptors is a female donor with early-stage non-small cell lung cancer.

This clonotype showed up many times. This beta chain is a stray sequence in a library constructed for alpha chains; its clone size is not meaningful. This chain links TRBV20-1 with TRBJ2-1, with 7 bases identical to TRBD2. Germline assignment: CDR1 DFQATT and CDR2 SNEGSKA (reference sequence). V shed 1 base and J 4 bases; nucleotides not matched to a gene: 7. This CDR3 has 15 amino acids. DNA for the CDR3: TGCAGTGCTAGAGGGTGGCTAGCGGATTACAATGAGCAGTTCTTC. This codes for CSARGWLADYNEQFF.

This clonotype was seen only a few times. The library was designed around alpha chains, so this beta chain is a stray read whose abundance carries little weight. The chain carries TRBV7-9 and TRBJ2-5, with D possibly matching TRBD2 (6 bases). From germline, CDR1 is SEHNR and CDR2 FQNEAQ (reference sequence). Trimming removed 3 bases at V and 9 bases at J, with 14 bases between. The CDR3 loop spans 13 amino acids. The CDR3 coding sequence is TGTGCCAGCAGCTTGGTACTGTCGGGGGCCCAGTACTTC. Translation gives CASSLVLSGAQYF.

Notes on this clonotype: This beta chain is a stray read from a library made for alpha chains; its abundance is not meaningful. V is TRBV7-2 and J is TRBJ2-2; the D gene is possibly TRBD2 (6 bases). CDR1 is SGHTA and CDR2 is FQGNSA in the germline V gene. The CDR3 consists of 14 residues. V lost 4 bases and J lost 5, with 11 bases in between. DNA of the CDR3: TGTGCCAGCAGCTCCGTCGGGGGTACCGGGGAGCTGTTTTTT. It specifies CASSSVGGTGELFF.

With respect to this clonotype: This beta chain is an unintended read in a library built for alpha chains; its size means little. The chain links TRBV4-3 to TRBJ1-5; D gene uncertain. V lost 0 bases and J 6 bases, leaving 6 bases between the germline ends. This CDR3 region has 13 residues. CDR1 and CDR2 from the germline V gene are LGHNA and YSLEER. CDR3 sequence reads: CASSQDEAQPQHF. CDR3 coding DNA: TGCGCCAGCAGCCAAGATGAGGCTCAGCCCCAGCATTTT.

This clonotype has a count of ten or more. This beta chain was picked up by a library intended for alpha chains and is off target, so its count carries little meaning. J is TRBJ2-7 and V is TRBV5-1, with 15 nucleotides matching TRBD2. V was pared by 3 bases and J by 0 bases, with 7 bases of the junction left unmatched. Germline assignment: CDR1 SGHRS and CDR2 YFSETQ. The CDR3 runs to 18 residues. CDR3 amino acids: CASSSGLAGGLSSYEQYF. CDR3 in DNA: TGCGCCAGCAGCTCGGGACTAGCGGGAGGATTAAGCTCCTACGAGCAGTACTTC. Combining the CDR3 with reference TRBV5-1 and TRBJ2-7 gives the whole variable domain KAGVTQTPRYLIKTRGQQVTLSCSPISGHRSVSWYQQTPGQGLQFLFEYFSETQRNKGNFPGRFSGRQFSNSRSEMNVSTLELGDSALYLCASSSGLAGGLSSYEQYFGPGTRLTVT.

This clonotype was recorded many times. This beta chain is a stray sequence in a library constructed for alpha chains; its clone size is not meaningful. The CDR3 coding sequence is TGTGCCAGCAGCCAGGCGCGGGGGCAGCCCCAGCATTTT. Amino acids: CASSQARGQPQHF. V gene TRBV3-1 combines with J gene TRBJ1-5; D possibly corresponds to TRBD1 (5 bases). The CDR3 runs to 13 residues. With 3 bases removed from V and 7 bases from J, the gap between germline ends came to 10 bases. CDR1 LGHDT and CDR2 YNNKEL come from the germline V gene (reference sequence).

As concerns this clonotype: With the library built for alpha chains, this beta chain is off target and its frequency is not meaningful. CDR3 protein: CSASNGRGGTDTQYF. CDR3 nucleotide sequence: TGCAGTGCTAGTAACGGGCGCGGGGGCACAGATACGCAGTATTTT. This chain joins TRBV20-1 and TRBJ2-3; D may be TRBD2 (6 bases). The CDR3 is made up of 15 amino acids. Trimming shortened V by 3 bases and J by 1 base, and 14 bases separated the two germline ends. Germline lookup yields CDR1 DFQATT and CDR2 SNEGSKA (reference sequence).